The rows below give T cell receptor beta chains drawn from one sample of a study of T-cell reconstitution after alpha-beta-depleted transplantation in children. A single record per CDR3 protein comes from TCRdb applying MiXCR to the PCR reads. This table has about 500,000 distinct CDR3 sequences, approximately 29% appearing once. The material was PBMCs from the stem cell graft donor, obtained from the stem cell graft. These receptors originate from a human donor who donated a stem cell graft to a child with aplastic anemia. The CDR3 runs from the conserved cysteine through the conserved F or W. Each record gives: V gene, J gene, D gene, clone size, CDR3 protein, CDR3 DNA. The D gene is left open where the match is weak. The size field is filled for only some rows; it gives once, few, many or a size class.

v_gene: TRBV7-2; j_gene: TRBJ2-7; d_gene: TRBD2; abundance: -; CDR3aa: CASSLASGATYEQYF; CDR3nt: TGTGCCAGCAGCTTAGCTAGCGGGGCGACCTACGAGCAGTACTTC
v_gene: TRBV19; j_gene: TRBJ2-1; d_gene: -; abundance: -; CDR3aa: CASSFYGAGITYNEQFF; CDR3nt: TGTGCCAGTAGTTTTTACGGGGCGGGAATAACCTACAATGAGCAGTTCTTC
v_gene: TRBV6-2/TRBV6-3; j_gene: TRBJ2-1; d_gene: TRBD2; abundance: -; CDR3aa: CASSYGGGGSYNEHFF; CDR3nt: TGTGCCAGCAGTTACGGTGGCGGGGGGTCCTACAATGAGCATTTCTTC
v_gene: TRBV6-1; j_gene: TRBJ2-6; d_gene: -; abundance: -; CDR3aa: CASSMGDRSSGANVLTF; CDR3nt: TGTGCCAGCAGTATGGGGGACCGAAGCTCTGGGGCCAACGTCCTGACTTTC
v_gene: TRBV12-3/TRBV12-4; j_gene: TRBJ2-1; d_gene: TRBD2; abundance: few; CDR3aa: CASSLEVGLAGNSYNEQFF; CDR3nt: TGTGCCAGCAGTTTAGAAGTAGGACTAGCGGGGAACTCCTACAATGAGCAGTTCTTC
v_gene: TRBV28; j_gene: TRBJ2-7; d_gene: TRBD2; abundance: -; CDR3aa: CASSPIGTSGSYEQYF; CDR3nt: TGTGCCAGCAGTCCTATAGGGACTAGCGGGAGTTACGAGCAGTACTTC
v_gene: TRBV5-1; j_gene: TRBJ2-5; d_gene: -; abundance: few; CDR3aa: CASSLGGLQRRVETQYF; CDR3nt: TGCGCCAGCAGCTTGGGGGGGTTACAGCGGCGAGTGGAGACCCAGTACTTC
v_gene: TRBV5-1; j_gene: TRBJ1-4; d_gene: -; abundance: -; CDR3aa: CASRSDVATNEKLFF; CDR3nt: TGCGCCAGCAGGTCAGATGTTGCAACTAATGAAAAACTGTTTTTT
v_gene: TRBV10-2; j_gene: TRBJ2-2; d_gene: -; abundance: -; CDR3aa: CASSESRGFGGELFF; CDR3nt: TGCGCCAGCAGTGAGTCTAGAGGGTTCGGCGGGGAGCTGTTTTTT
v_gene: TRBV14; j_gene: TRBJ2-5; d_gene: -; abundance: -; CDR3aa: CASSASEQETQYF; CDR3nt: TGTGCCAGCAGCGCGTCCGAGCAAGAGACCCAGTACTTC
v_gene: TRBV20-1; j_gene: TRBJ1-2; d_gene: -; abundance: -; CDR3aa: CSAHPGGANGYTF; CDR3nt: TGCAGTGCCCATCCGGGGGGGGCGAATGGCTACACCTTC
v_gene: TRBV12-3/TRBV12-4; j_gene: TRBJ2-5; d_gene: TRBD1; abundance: -; CDR3aa: CASRSWGTGERETQYF; CDR3nt: TGTGCCAGCAGATCCTGGGGGACAGGGGAGAGGGAGACCCAGTACTTC
v_gene: TRBV27; j_gene: TRBJ2-2; d_gene: -; abundance: few; CDR3aa: CASSFLVNTGELFF; CDR3nt: TGTGCCAGCAGTTTCCTAGTGAACACCGGGGAGCTGTTTTTT
v_gene: TRBV20-1; j_gene: TRBJ2-1; d_gene: -; abundance: few; CDR3aa: CSASSSAGIYNEQFF; CDR3nt: TGCAGTGCTAGTTCTTCGGCCGGGATCTACAATGAGCAGTTCTTC
v_gene: TRBV30; j_gene: TRBJ2-3; d_gene: TRBD2; abundance: -; CDR3aa: CAWSVRGRASSSTDTQYF; CDR3nt: TGTGCCTGGAGTGTTCGGGGGAGGGCCTCCTCGAGCACAGATACGCAGTATTTT